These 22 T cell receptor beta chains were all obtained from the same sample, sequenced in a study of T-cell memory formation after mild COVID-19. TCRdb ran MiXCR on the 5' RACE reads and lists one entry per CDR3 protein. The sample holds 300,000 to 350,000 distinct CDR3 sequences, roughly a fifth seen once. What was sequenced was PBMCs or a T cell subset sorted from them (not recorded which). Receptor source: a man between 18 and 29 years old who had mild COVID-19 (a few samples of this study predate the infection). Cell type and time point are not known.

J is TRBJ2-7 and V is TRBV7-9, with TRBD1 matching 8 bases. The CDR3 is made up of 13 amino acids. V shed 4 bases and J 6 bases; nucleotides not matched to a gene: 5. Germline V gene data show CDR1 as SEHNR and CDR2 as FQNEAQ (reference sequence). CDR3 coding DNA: TGTGCCAGCAGCTCGCAGGGGGCCTCCGAGCAGTACTTC. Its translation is CASSSQGASEQYF.

CDR3: CASSQANFRGSYEQYF. The CDR3 DNA reads TGCGCCAGCAGCCAAGCGAACTTCCGGGGCTCCTACGAGCAGTACTTC. The V and J genes are TRBV4-1 and TRBJ2-7; a possible D gene is TRBD2 (5 bases). Germline V gene sequence: CDR1 MGHRA, CDR2 YSYEKL. CDR3 size: 16 residues. Trimming took off 1 base at V and 0 bases at J, with 13 bases between the two ends.

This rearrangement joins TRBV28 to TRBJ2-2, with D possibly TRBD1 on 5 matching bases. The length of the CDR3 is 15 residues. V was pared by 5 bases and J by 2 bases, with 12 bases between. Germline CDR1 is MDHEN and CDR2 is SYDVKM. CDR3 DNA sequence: TGTGCCAGCAGTCGGATCAGGGTCAACACCGGGGAGCTGTTTTTT. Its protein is CASSRIRVNTGELFF.

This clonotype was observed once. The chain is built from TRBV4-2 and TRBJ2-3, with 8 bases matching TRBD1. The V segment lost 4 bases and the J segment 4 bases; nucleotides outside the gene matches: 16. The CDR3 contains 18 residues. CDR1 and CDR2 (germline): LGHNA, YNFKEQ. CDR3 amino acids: CASSPVTEGRGRADTQYF. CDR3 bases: TGTGCCAGCAGCCCGGTCACCGAGGGCAGGGGGCGGGCAGATACGCAGTATTTT.

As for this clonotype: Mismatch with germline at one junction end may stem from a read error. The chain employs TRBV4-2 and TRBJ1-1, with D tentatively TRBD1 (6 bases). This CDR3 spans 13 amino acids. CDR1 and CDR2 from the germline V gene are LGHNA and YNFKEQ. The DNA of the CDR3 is TGTGCCAGCAGCGGACAGTTAGGCACTGAAGCTTTATTT. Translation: CASSGQLGTEALF.

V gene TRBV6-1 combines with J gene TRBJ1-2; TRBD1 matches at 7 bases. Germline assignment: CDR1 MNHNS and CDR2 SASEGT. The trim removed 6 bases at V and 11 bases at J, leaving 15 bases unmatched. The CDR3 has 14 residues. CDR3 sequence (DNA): TGTGCCAGCAGGGCCCACTGGGACAGAGGACCATACACCTTC. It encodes CASRAHWDRGPYTF.

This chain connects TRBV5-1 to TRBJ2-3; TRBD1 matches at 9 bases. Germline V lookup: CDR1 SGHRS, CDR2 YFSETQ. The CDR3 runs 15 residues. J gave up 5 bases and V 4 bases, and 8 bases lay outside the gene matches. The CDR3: CASSGRDRDRDTQYF. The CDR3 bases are TGCGCCAGCAGCGGCCGGGACAGGGACCGAGATACGCAGTATTTT.

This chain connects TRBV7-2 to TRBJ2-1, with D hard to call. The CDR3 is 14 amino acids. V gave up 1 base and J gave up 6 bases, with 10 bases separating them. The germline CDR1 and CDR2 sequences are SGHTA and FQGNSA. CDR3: CASSLDYWGNEQFF. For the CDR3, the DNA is TGTGCCAGCAGCTTAGACTACTGGGGCAATGAGCAGTTCTTC.

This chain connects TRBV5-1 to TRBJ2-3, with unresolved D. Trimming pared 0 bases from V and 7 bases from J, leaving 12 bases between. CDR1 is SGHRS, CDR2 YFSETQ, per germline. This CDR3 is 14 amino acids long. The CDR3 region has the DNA TGCGCCAGCAGCTTGGAGGTTTTGGGGTATACGCAGTATTTT. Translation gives CASSLEVLGYTQYF.

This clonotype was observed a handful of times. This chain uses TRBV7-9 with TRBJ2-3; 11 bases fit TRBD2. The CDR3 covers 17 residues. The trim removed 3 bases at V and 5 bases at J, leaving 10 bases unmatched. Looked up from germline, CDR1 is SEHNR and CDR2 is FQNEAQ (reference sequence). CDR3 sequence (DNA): TGTGCCAGCAGCTTCGCTAGACTAGCGGGGTCGGTAGATACGCAGTATTTT. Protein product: CASSFARLAGSVDTQYF.

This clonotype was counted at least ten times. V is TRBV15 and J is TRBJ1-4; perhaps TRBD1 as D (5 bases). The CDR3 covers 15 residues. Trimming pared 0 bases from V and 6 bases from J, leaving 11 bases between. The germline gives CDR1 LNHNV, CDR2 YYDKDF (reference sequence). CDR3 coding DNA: TGTGCCACCAGCAGAGACAGGGCCTGGGATGAAAAACTGTTTTTT. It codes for CATSRDRAWDEKLFF. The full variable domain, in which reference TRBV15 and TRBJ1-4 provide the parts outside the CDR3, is DAMVIQNPRYQVTQFGKPVTLSCSQTLNHNVMYWYQQKSSQAPKLLFHYYDKDFNNEADTPDNFQSRRPNTSFCFLDIRSPGLGDTAMYLCATSRDRAWDEKLFFGSGTQLSVL.

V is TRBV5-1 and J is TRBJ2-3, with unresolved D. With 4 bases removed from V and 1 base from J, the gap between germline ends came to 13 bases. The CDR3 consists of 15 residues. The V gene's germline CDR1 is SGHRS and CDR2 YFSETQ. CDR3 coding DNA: TGCGCCAGCAGCCTTAGACGGTCGCGCACAGATACGCAGTATTTT. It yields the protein CASSLRRSRTDTQYF.

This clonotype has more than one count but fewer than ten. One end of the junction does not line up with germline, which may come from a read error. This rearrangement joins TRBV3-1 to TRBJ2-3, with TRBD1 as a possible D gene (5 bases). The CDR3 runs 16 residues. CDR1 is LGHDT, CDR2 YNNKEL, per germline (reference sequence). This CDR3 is CASRQGDRRDADTQYF. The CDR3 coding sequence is TGTGCCAGCAGACAAGGGGATCGCAGAGATGCAGATACGCAGTATTTT.

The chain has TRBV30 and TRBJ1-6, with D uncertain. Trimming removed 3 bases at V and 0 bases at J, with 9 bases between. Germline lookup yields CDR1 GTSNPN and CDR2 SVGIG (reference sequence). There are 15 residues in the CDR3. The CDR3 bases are TGTGCCTGGAGGGTTCTAAGCTCCTATAATTCACCCCTCCACTTT. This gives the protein CAWRVLSSYNSPLHF.

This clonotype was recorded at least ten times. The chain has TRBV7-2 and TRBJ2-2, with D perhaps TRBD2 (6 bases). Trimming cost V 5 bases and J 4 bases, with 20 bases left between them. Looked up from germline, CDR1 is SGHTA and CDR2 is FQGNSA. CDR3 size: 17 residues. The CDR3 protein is CASSRSSDYGGTGELFF. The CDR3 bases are TGTGCCAGCAGCCGTTCGTCGGACTACGGGGGCACCGGGGAGCTGTTTTTT.

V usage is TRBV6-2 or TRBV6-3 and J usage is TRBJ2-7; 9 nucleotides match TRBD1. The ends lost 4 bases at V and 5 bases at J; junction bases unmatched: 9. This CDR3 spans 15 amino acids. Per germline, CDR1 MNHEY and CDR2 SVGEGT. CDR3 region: CASSSRWTGDDEQYF. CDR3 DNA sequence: TGTGCCAGCAGTTCCCGCTGGACAGGGGACGACGAGCAGTACTTC.

CDR3 DNA: TGTGCCAGCAGCTCAGGACAGGGGCGAACTTTGTTTTTT. This translates into CASSSGQGRTLFF. This chain connects TRBV7-6 to TRBJ1-4; 9 bases are a match to TRBD1. Trimming took 4 bases from V and 15 from J; bases not matched to a gene: 9. The CDR3 runs 13 residues. Germline V gives CDR1 SGHVS, CDR2 FNYEAQ.

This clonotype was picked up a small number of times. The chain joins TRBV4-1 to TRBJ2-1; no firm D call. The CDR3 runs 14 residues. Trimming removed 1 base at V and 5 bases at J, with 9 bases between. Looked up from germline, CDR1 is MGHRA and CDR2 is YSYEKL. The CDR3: CASSQVRQDNEQFF. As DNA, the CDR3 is TGCGCCAGCAGCCAAGTTCGCCAGGACAATGAGCAGTTCTTC.

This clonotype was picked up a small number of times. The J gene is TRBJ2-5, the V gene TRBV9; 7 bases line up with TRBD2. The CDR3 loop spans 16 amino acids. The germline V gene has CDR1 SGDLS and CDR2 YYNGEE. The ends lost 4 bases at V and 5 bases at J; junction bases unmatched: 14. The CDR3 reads CASSPRRTRDGETQYF. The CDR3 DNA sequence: TGTGCCAGCAGCCCGAGGAGGACTAGGGATGGGGAGACCCAGTACTTC.

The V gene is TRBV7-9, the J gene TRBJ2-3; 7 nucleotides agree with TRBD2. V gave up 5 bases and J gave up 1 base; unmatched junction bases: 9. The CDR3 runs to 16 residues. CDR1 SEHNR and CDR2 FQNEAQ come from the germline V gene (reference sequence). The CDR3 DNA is TGTGCCAGCAGCCCGAGACTAGCCTTGGGCACAGATACGCAGTATTTT. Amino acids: CASSPRLALGTDTQYF.

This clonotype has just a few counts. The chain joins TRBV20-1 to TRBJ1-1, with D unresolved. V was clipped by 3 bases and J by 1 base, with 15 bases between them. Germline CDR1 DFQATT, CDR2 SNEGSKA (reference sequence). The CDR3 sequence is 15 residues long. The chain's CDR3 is CSASNPRGPNTEAFF. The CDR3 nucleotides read TGCAGTGCTAGTAATCCCCGCGGGCCGAACACTGAAGCTTTCTTT.

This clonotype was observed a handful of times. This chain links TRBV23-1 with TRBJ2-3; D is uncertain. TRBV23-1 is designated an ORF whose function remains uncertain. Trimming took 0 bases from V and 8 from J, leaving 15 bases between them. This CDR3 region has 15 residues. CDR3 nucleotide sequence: TGCGCCAGCAGTCAATCGGCGACCCTGCTAGGTACGCAGTATTTT. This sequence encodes CASSQSATLLGTQYF.